Sequencing of this T cell receptor (beta chain) was carried out in a study of CD8 T cells in ankylosing spondylitis. The study, taken as a whole, reports: Seemingly distinctive of ankylosing spondylitis blood was a TCR beta motif formed by eight highly homologous variants.

TCRdb used MiXCR to reprocess the 5' RACE reads, holding one entry per CDR3 protein. The sample has around 770,000 distinct CDR3 sequences; around a fifth are singletons. This CDR3 has 15 amino acids. Trimming removed 4 bases from V and 4 bases from J, with 11 bases in between. This clonotype was picked up a small number of times. Its antigen is unknown. This receptor was obtained from a male donor with ankylosing spondylitis. Sequencing used blood, either unsorted or a sorted T cell fraction (not recorded which). V is TRBV12-3 or TRBV12-4 and J is TRBJ2-6, with D possibly being TRBD1 (5 bases). The CDR3 DNA is TGTGCCAGCAGTTCTCCAGGGCAAGGGGCCAACGTCCTGACTTTC. This gives the protein CASSSPGQGANVLTF.